The clone carrying this T cell receptor beta chain was detected ten times or more. Its antigen is unknown. The record originates from a study of blood T cells in healthy people across ages. The V and J ends lost 1 base and 7 bases respectively, with 7 bases between them. The CDR3 has 12 amino acids. Sample-barcoded 5' priming and a J-beta primer mix drove a second PCR of about 6 to 12 cycles. A template-switch adaptor that had 12 random nucleotides put a tag on each cDNA molecule. TCRdb ran MiXCR on the 5' RACE reads and lists one entry per CDR3 protein. The repertoire has hundreds of thousands of distinct CDR3 sequences, less than 40% of them found once; the top ten carry 15%. Study results and caveats: TCR beta diversity per million T cells fell roughly linearly with age.

This clonotype was sampled from a woman of 80 years or more in good health. The rearrangement links TRBV12-3 or TRBV12-4 to TRBJ1-1; tentative D call: TRBD1 (5 bases). The sequenced sample was blood. CDR3 DNA: TGTGCCAGCAGTTTAGGTACAGGTGAAGCTTTCTTT. Residues: CASSLGTGEAFF.